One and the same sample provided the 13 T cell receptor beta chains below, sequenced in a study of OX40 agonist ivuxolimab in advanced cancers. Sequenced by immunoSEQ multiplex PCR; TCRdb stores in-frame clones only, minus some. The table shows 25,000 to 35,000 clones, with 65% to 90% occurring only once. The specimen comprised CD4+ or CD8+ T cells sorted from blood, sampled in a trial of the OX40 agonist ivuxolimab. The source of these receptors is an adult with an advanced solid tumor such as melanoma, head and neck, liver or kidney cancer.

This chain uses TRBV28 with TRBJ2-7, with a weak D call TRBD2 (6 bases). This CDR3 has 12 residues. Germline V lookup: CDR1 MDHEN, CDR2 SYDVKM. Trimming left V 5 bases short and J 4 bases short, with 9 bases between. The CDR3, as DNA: TGTGCCAGCAGTATACGGGAGTACGAGCAGTACTTC. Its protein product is CASSIREYEQYF. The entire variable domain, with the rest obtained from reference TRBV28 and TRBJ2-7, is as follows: DVKVTQSSRYLVKRTGEKVFLECVQDMDHENMFWYRQDPGLGLRLIYFSYDVKMKEKGDIPEGYSVSREKKERFSLILESASTNQTSMYLCASSIREYEQYFGPGTRLTVT.

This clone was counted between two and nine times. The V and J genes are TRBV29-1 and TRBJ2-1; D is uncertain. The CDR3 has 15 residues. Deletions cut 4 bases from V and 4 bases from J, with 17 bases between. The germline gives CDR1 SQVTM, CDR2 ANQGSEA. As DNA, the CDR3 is TGCAGCGTTGTCTCCCCCCAGCATCATTACAATGAGCAGTTCTTC. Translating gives CSVVSPQHHYNEQFF.

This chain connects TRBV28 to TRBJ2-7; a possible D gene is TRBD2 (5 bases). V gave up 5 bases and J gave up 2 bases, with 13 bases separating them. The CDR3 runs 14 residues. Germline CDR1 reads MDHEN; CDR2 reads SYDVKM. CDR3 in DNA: TGTGCCAGCAGTGGCCGGATGGGAGCCTACGAGCAGTACTTC. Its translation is CASSGRMGAYEQYF.

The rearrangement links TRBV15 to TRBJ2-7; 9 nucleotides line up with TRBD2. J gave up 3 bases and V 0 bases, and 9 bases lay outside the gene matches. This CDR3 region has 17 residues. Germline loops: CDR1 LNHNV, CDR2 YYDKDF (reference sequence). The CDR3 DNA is TGTGCCACCAGCAGAGATTTCCGACTAGCGGACTACTACGAGCAGTACTTC. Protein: CATSRDFRLADYYEQYF.

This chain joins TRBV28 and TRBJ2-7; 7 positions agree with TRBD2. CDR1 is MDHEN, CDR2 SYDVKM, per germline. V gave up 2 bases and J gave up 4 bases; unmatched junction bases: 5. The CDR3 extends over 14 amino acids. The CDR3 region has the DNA TGTGCCAGCAGTTTACTTGCTAGCGGTTACGAGCAGTACTTC. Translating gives CASSLLASGYEQYF. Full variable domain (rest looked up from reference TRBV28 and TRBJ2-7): DVKVTQSSRYLVKRTGEKVFLECVQDMDHENMFWYRQDPGLGLRLIYFSYDVKMKEKGDIPEGYSVSREKKERFSLILESASTNQTSMYLCASSLLASGYEQYFGPGTRLTVT.

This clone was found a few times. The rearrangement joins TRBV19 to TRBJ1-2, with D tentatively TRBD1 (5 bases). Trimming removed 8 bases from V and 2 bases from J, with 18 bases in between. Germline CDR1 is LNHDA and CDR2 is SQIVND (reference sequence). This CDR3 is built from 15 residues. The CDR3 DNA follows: TGTGCCAGTCGTCGAGCGGGACGTAAGAACTATGGCTACACCTTC. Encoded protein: CASRRAGRKNYGYTF.

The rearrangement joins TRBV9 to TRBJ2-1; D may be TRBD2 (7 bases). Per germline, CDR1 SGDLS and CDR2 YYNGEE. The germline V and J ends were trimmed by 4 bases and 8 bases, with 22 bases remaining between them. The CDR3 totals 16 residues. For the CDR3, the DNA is TGTGCCAGCAGCTTCAGCCGGGGGGCTAGCCGTCATGAGCAGTTCTTC. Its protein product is CASSFSRGASRHEQFF. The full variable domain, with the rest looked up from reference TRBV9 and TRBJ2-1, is DSGVTQTPKHLITATGQRVTLRCSPRSGDLSVYWYQQSLDQGLQFLIQYYNGEERAKGNILERFSAQQFPDLHSELNLSSLELGDSALYFCASSFSRGASRHEQFFGPGTRLTVL.

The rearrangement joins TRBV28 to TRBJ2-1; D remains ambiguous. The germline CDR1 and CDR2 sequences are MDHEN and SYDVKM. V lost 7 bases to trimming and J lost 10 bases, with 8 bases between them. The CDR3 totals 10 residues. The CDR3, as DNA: TGTGCCAGCATGGGCCTAGAGCAGTTCTTC. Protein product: CASMGLEQFF. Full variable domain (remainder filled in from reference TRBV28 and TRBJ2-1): DVKVTQSSRYLVKRTGEKVFLECVQDMDHENMFWYRQDPGLGLRLIYFSYDVKMKEKGDIPEGYSVSREKKERFSLILESASTNQTSMYLCASMGLEQFFGPGTRLTVL.

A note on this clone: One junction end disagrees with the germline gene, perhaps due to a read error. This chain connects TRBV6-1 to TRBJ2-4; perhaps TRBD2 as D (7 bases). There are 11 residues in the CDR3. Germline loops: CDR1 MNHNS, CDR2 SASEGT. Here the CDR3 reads CASKEGGGRSF. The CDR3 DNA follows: TGTGCCAGCAAAGAGGGGGGGGGCAGATCCTTC.

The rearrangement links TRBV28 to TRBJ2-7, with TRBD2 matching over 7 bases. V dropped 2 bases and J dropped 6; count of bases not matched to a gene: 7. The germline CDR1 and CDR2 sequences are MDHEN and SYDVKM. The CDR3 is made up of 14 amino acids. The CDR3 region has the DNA TGTGCCAGCAGTTTAAGGCGGGAGTTGGGCGAGCAGTACTTC. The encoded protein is CASSLRRELGEQYF.

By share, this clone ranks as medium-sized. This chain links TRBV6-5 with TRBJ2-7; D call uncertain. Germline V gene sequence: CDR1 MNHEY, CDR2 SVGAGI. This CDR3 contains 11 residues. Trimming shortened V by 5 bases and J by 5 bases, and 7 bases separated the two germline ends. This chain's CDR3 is CASSTAHEQYF. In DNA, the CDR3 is TGTGCCAGCAGTACGGCTCACGAGCAGTACTTC.

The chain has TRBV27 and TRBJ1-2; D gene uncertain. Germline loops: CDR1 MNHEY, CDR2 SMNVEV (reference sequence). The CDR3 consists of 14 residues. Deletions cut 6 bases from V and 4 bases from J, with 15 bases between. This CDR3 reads CASRRSGSGYGYTF. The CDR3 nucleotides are TGTGCCAGCAGGCGGTCGGGTTCTGGCTATGGCTACACCTTC.

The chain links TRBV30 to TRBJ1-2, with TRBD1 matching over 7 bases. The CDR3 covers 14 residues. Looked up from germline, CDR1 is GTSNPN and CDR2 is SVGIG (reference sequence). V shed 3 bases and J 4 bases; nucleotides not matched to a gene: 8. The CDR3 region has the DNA TGTGCCTGGAGAAAGACAGGGATGGTCTATGGCTACACCTTC. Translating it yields CAWRKTGMVYGYTF.